This TCR beta chain was captured in a study of vaccination effects on CD4 cells after COVID-19. The study, taken as a whole, reports: Within healthy vaccinees, only 1 of 255 vaccine-induced clones displayed cross-reactivity with common cold coronaviruses. Late post-vaccination, clones induced by infection and those induced by vaccine underwent marked clonal contraction.

Germline V lookup: CDR1 SNHLY, CDR2 FYNNEI. The length of the CDR3 is 12 residues. This table comes from immunoSEQ multiplex PCR, and its TCRdb copy is limited to in-frame clones, with some not included. The repertoire consists of about 41,000 clones, with around three quarters occurring once and the leading ten covering around 3%. Details on this clone: The antigen remains unidentified. At one end, the junction sequence differs from germline, possibly due to a read error.

With the ViraFEST assay, the study expanded antigen-specific CD4+ T cells using viral peptide pools, then sequenced them. Isolating CD4+ T cells followed more than eight days of culture. Nucleocapsid antibody tests were negative, and the vaccine recipients had no prior SARS-CoV-2 infection. Supplemented with around 9.3 IU/ml IL-2 and about 10 ug/ml peptides, two million PBMC per well were kept in culture. The material was CD4+ T cells from PBMCs cultured with HCoV-NL63 spike peptides, obtained before COVID-19 vaccination. The V gene is TRBV2, the J gene TRBJ2-1; TRBD2 aligns across 9 bases. This sequence was found in a human donor who received a COVID-19 vaccine. The CDR3 DNA follows: TGTGCCGGCAGTCCCGATAGCGGGAGTCTGTTCTTC. Its protein product is CAGSPDSGSLFF. Based on the CDR3 plus reference TRBV2 and TRBJ2-1, the full variable domain is EPEVTQTPSHQVTQMGQEVILRCVPISNHLYFYWYRQILGQKVEFLVSFYNNEISEKSEIFDDQFSVERPDGSNFTLKIRSTKLEDSAMYFCAGSPDSGSLFFGPGTRLTVL.